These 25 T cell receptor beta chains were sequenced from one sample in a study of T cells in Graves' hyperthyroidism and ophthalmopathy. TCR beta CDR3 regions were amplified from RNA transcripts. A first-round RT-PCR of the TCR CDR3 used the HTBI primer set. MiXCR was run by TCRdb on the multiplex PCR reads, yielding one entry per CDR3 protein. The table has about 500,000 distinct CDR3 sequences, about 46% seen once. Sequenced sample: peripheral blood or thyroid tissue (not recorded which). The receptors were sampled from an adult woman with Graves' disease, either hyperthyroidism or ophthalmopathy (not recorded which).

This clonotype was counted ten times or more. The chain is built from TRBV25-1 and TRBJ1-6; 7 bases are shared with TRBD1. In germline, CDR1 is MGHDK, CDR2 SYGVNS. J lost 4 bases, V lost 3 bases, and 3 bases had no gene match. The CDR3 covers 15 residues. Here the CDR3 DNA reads TGTGCCAGCAGTGACAGGGGGGGGTATAATTCACCCCTCCACTTT. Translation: CASSDRGGYNSPLHF.

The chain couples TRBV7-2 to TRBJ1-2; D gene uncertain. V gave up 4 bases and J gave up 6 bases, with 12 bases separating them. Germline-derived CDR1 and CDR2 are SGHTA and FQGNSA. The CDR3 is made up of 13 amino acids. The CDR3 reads CASSSPFPNGYTF. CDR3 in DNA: TGTGCCAGCAGCTCTCCATTCCCCAATGGCTACACCTTC. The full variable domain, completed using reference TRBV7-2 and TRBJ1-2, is GAGVSQSPSNKVTEKGKDVELRCDPISGHTALYWYRQSLGQGLEFLIYFQGNSAPDKSGLPSDRFSAERTGGSVSTLTIQRTQQEDSAVYLCASSSPFPNGYTFGSGTRLTVV.

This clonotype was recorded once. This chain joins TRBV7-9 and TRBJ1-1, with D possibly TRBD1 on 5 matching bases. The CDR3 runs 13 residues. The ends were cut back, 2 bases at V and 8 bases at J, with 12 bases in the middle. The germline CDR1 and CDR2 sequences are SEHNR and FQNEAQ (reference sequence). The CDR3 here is CASSLMGETEAFF. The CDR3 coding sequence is TGTGCCAGCAGCTTAATGGGGGAGACAGAAGCTTTCTTT.

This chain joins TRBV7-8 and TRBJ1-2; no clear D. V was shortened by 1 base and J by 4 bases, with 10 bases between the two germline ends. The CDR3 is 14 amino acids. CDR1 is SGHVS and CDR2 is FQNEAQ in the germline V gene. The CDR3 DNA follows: TGTGCCAGCAGCTTAGGATCAGCAACCTATGGCTACACCTTC. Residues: CASSLGSATYGYTF.

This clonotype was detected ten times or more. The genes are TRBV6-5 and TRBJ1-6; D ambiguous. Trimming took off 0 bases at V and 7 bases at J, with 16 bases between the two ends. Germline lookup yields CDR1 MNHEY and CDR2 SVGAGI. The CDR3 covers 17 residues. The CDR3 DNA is TGTGCCAGCAGTTACTCAATCGGCCAGGTTCGAAATTCACCCCTCCACTTT. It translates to CASSYSIGQVRNSPLHF.

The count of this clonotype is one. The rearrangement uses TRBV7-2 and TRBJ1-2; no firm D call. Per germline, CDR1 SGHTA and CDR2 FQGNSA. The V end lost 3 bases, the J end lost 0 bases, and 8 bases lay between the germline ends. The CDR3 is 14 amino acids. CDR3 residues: CASSLNQANYGYTF. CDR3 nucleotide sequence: TGTGCCAGCAGCTTGAATCAGGCTAACTATGGCTACACCTTC.

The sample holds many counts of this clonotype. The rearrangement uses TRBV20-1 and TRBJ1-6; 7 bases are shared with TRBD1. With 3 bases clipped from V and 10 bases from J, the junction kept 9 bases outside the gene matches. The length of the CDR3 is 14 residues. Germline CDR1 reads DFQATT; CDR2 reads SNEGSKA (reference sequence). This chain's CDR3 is CSASREGGDSPLHF. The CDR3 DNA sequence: TGCAGTGCTAGTCGAGAAGGGGGCGACTCACCCCTCCACTTT.

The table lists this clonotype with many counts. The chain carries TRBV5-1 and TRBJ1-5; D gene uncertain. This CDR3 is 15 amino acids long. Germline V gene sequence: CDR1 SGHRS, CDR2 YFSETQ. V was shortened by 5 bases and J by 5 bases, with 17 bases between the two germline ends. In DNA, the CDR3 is TGCGCCAGCAGTCCAAACCCGGGCCCCGATCAGCCCCAGCATTTT. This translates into CASSPNPGPDQPQHF.

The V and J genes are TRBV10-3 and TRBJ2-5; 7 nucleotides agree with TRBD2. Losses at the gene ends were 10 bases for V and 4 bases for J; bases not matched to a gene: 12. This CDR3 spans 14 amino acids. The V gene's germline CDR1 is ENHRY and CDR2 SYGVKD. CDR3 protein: CATGEREGPETQYF. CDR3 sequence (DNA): TGTGCCACCGGGGAGCGGGAAGGTCCAGAGACCCAGTACTTC.

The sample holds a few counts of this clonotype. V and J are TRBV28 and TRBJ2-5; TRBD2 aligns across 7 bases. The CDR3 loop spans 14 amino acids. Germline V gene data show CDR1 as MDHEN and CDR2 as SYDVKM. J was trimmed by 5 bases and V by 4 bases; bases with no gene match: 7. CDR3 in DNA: TGTGCCAGCAGTTCCATGGGGGGGTACGAGACCCAGTACTTC. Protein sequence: CASSSMGGYETQYF.

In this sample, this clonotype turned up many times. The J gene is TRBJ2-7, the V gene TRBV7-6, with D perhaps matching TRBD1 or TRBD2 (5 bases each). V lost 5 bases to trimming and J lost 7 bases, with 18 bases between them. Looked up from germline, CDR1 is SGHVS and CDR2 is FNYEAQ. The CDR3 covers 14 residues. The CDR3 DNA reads TGTGCCAGCAGCCCCTCCGGGACGTCTATTGAGCAGTACTTC. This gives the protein CASSPSGTSIEQYF.

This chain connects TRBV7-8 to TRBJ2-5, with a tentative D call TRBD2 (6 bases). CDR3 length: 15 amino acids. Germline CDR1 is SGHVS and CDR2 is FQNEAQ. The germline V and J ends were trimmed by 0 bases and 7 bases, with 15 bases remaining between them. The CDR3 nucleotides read TGTGCCAGCAGCTTAGCGGGGGGAAGGCTTTCGACCCAGTACTTC. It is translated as CASSLAGGRLSTQYF.

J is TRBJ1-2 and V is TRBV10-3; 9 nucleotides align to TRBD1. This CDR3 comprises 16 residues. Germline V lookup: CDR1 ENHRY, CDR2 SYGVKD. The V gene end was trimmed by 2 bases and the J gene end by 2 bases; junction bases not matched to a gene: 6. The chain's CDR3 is CAISEPWTGANYGYTF. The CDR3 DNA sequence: TGTGCCATCAGTGAGCCCTGGACAGGGGCGAACTATGGCTACACCTTC.

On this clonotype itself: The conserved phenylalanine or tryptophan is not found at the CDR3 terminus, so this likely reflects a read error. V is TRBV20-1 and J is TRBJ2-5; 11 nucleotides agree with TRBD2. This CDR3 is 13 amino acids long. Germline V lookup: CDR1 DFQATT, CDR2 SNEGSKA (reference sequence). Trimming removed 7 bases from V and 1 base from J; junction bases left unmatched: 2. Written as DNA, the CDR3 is TGCAGTGGACTAGCGGGGACCCAAGAGACCCAGTACCTC. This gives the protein CSGLAGTQETQYL.

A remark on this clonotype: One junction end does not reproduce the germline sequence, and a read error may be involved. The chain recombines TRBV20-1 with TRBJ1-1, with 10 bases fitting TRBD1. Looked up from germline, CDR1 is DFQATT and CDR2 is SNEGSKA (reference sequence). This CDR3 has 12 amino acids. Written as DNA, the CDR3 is TGCAGTTCTAGACCGACAGGGGGCCAAGCTTTCTTT. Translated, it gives CSSRPTGGQAFF.

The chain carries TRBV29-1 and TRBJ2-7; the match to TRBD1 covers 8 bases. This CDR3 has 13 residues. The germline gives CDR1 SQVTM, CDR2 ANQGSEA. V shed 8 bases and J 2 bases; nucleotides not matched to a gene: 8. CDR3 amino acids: CSISRTGPYEQYF. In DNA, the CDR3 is TGCAGCATCTCCCGGACAGGGCCCTACGAGCAGTACTTC.

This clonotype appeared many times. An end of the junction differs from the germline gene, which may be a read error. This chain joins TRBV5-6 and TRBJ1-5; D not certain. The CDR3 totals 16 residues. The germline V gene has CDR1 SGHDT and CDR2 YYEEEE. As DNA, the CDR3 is TGTGCCAGCAGCTTGGGGTTGCCCTTTAGCGATCAGCCCCAGCATTTT. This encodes CASSLGLPFSDQPQHF.

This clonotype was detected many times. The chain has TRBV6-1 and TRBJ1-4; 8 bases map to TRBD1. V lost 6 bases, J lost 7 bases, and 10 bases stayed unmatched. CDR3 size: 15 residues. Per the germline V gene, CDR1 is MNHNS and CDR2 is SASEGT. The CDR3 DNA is TGTGCCAGCAGCCGATCCGGGACAGGAGGTGAAAAACTGTTTTTT. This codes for CASSRSGTGGEKLFF.

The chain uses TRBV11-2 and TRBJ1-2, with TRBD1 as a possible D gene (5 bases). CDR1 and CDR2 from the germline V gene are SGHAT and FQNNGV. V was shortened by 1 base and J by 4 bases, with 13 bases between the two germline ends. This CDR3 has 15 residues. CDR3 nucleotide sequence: TGTGCCAGCAGCTTAGTCCCTGAGACAGCCTATGGCTACACCTTC. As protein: CASSLVPETAYGYTF.

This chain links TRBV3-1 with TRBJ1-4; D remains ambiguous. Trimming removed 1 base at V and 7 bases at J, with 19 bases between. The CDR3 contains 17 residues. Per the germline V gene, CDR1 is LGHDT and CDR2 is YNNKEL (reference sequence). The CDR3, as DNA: TGTGCCAGCAGCCAAGGAGTGGGAGCAGAGTGGGGTGAAAAACTGTTTTTT. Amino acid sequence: CASSQGVGAEWGEKLFF. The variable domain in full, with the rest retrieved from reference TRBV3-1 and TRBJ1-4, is DTAVSQTPKYLVTQMGNDKSIKCEQNLGHDTMYWYKQDSKKFLKIMFSYNNKELIINETVPNRFSPKSPDKAHLNLHINSLELGDSAVYFCASSQGVGAEWGEKLFFGSGTQLSVL.

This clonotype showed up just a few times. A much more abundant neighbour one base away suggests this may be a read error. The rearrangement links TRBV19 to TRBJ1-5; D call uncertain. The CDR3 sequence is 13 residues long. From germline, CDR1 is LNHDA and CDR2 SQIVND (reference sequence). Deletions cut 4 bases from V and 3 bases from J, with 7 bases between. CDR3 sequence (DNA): TGTGCCAGTAGTAGCGGGCACAATCAGCCCCAGCATTTT. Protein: CASSSGHNQPQHF.

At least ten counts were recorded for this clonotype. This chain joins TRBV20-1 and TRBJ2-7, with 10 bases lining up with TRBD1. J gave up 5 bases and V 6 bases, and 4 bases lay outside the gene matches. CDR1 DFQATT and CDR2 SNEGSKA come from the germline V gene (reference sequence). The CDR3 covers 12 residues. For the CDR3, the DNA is TGCAGTGCCAGGACAGGGGGGGACGAGCAGTACTTC. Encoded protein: CSARTGGDEQYF.

The CDR3 is CSAIGRAPGELFF. CDR3 coding DNA: TGCAGTGCTATAGGGAGGGCCCCCGGGGAGCTGTTTTTT. The chain uses TRBV20-1 and TRBJ2-2; 7 bases match TRBD2. Germline values: CDR1 DFQATT, CDR2 SNEGSKA (reference sequence). This CDR3 is 13 amino acids long. The junction had 5 bases not matched to a gene; V was cut back by 4 bases and J by 6 bases.

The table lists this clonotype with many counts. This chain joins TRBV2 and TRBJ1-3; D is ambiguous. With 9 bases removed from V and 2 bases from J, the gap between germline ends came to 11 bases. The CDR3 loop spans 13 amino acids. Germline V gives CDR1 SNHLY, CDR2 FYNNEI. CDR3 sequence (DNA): TGTGCCAGTGAACGGGAAGCTGGAAACACCATATATTTT. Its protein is CASEREAGNTIYF.

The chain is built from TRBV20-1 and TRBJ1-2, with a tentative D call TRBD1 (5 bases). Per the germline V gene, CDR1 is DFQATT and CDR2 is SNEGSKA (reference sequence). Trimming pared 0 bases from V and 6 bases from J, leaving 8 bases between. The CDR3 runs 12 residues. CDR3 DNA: TGCAGTGCTAGAGAAGGGGACGATGGCTACACCTTC. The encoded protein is CSAREGDDGYTF.